This T cell receptor beta chain stems from a study of PD-1 blockade in classical Hodgkin lymphoma. Trimming pared 4 bases from V and 3 bases from J, leaving 14 bases between. This CDR3 has 14 amino acids. CDR1 and CDR2 (germline): SGHRS, YFSETQ. Time point specified: cycle 4 day 1 (C4D1), after more than five weeks of nivolumab. In every patient, relapse followed autologous stem cell transplantation, while exposure to brentuximab vedotin differed. Assay: immunoSEQ multiplex PCR; the TCRdb copy retains only in-frame clones and omits some. The data contain about 20,000 clones, approximately 80% of them singletons.

The origin of this receptor is a human donor with classical Hodgkin lymphoma. The input for sequencing was peripheral blood mononuclear cells (PBMCs), taken before the fourth cycle of nivolumab. This rearrangement joins TRBV5-1 to TRBJ2-7; D is uncertain. CDR3 in DNA: TGCGCCAGCAGCGCGGACCACGTATACTACGAGCAGTACTTC. Translating gives CASSADHVYYEQYF.